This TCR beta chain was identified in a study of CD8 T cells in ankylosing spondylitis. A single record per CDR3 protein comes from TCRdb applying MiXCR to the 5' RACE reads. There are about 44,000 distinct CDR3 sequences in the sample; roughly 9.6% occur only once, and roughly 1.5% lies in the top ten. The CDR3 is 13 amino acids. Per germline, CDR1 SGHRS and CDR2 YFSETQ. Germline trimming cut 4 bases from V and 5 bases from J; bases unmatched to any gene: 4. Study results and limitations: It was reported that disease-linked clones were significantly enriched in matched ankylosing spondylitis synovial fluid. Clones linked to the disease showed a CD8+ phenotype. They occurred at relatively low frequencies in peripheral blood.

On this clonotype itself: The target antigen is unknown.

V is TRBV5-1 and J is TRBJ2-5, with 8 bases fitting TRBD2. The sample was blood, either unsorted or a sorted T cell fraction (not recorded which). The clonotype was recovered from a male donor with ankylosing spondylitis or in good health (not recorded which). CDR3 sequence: CASSELAEETQYF. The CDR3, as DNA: TGCGCCAGCAGCGAACTAGCGGAGGAGACCCAGTACTTC.